The 17 T cell receptor beta chains below all came from one sample that was sequenced in a study of cytomegalovirus exposure and HLA in healthy donors. The PCR made use of 60 Vbeta and 13 Jbeta primers. The table came from immunoSEQ multiplex PCR; TCRdb's copy has only in-frame clones and leaves some out. The table includes about 180,000 clones, about 82% detected once. The sample was PBMCs. The origin of the receptors is a woman aged 25 to 45 in good health and CMV-seronegative.

The chain couples TRBV7-3 to TRBJ2-2; possible D gene TRBD1, 6 bases. From germline, CDR1 is SGHTA and CDR2 FQGTGA. This CDR3 has 17 amino acids. The V end lost 1 base, the J end lost 4 bases, and 16 bases lay between the germline ends. This CDR3 is CASSLMIGQGFTGELFF. The CDR3 nucleotides are TGTGCCAGCAGCTTAATGATCGGCCAGGGGTTCACCGGGGAGCTGTTTTTT.

The rearrangement links TRBV13 to TRBJ2-1, with 8 bases lining up with TRBD2. Germline V gene lookup returns CDR1 PRHDT and CDR2 FYEKMQ (reference sequence). This CDR3 has 14 residues. V lost 5 bases and J lost 6; bases outside the gene matches: 6. The CDR3 DNA reads TGTGCCAGCAGCCCGAGGGGACTAGTCAATGAGCAGTTCTTC. Translation gives CASSPRGLVNEQFF.

This chain joins TRBV5-6 and TRBJ2-7; D gene ambiguous. Germline V CDR1 and CDR2: SGHDT, YYEEEE. The CDR3 extends over 13 amino acids. The germline V and J ends were trimmed by 0 bases and 2 bases, with 6 bases remaining between them. CDR3: CASSLDRAYEQYF. The CDR3 nucleotides are TGTGCCAGCAGCTTGGATCGGGCCTACGAGCAGTACTTC.

In this sample, this clone turned up a few times. This chain joins TRBV19 and TRBJ2-3; 8 nucleotides agree with TRBD2. V lost 1 base, J lost 2 bases, and 5 bases stayed unmatched. Germline CDR1 is LNHDA and CDR2 is SQIVND (reference sequence). The CDR3 spans 16 residues. The CDR3 loop reads CASSIGVAGFTDTQYF. DNA of the CDR3: TGTGCCAGTAGTATAGGTGTAGCGGGGTTCACAGATACGCAGTATTTT.

V gene TRBV5-6 combines with J gene TRBJ1-2; possibly TRBD1 for D (5 bases). The germline V gene encodes CDR1 SGHDT and CDR2 YYEEEE. The ends were cut back, 1 base at V and 0 bases at J, with 10 bases in the middle. The CDR3 has 15 amino acids. The CDR3 nucleotides read TGTGCCAGCAGCTTGATGACAGAAGCTAACTATGGCTACACCTTC. Translation gives CASSLMTEANYGYTF.

V usage is TRBV19 and J usage is TRBJ2-7, with D uncertain. CDR3 length: 15 amino acids. V was clipped by 2 bases and J by 6 bases, with 17 bases between them. CDR1 and CDR2 (germline): LNHDA, SQIVND (reference sequence). The CDR3 DNA follows: TGTGCCAGTAGTATAAAGGCGCGCGGCGGCGGCGAGCAGTACTTC. It specifies CASSIKARGGGEQYF.

This clone was seen a single time. The genes are TRBV4-1 and TRBJ1-1; D remains ambiguous. Germline-derived CDR1 and CDR2 are MGHRA and YSYEKL. Trimming stripped 5 bases from V and 3 bases from J, with 19 bases between. The CDR3 runs to 16 residues. The DNA for the CDR3 is TGCGCCAGCAGCTTGTTTCCAGGCGGACTGGACACTGAAGCTTTCTTT. Translated, it gives CASSLFPGGLDTEAFF.

This clone has just one count. V gene TRBV10-2 combines with J gene TRBJ1-1; D is ambiguous. In germline, CDR1 is WSHSY, CDR2 SAAADI. This CDR3 has 15 residues. V was cut by 5 bases and J by 1 base, with 14 bases left in between. CDR3 residues: CASSSNSEANTEAFF. Here the CDR3 DNA reads TGCGCCAGCAGTAGTAACAGTGAAGCGAACACTGAAGCTTTCTTT.

The rearrangement uses TRBV2 and TRBJ1-2; D is unresolved. Germline CDR1 SNHLY, CDR2 FYNNEI. The CDR3 extends over 14 amino acids. Trimming shortened V by 6 bases and J by 7 bases, and 18 bases separated the two germline ends. The CDR3 nucleotides are TGTGCCAGCAGCTCATCGTGGCGGGTTCTTGGCTACACCTTC. Residues: CASSSSWRVLGYTF.

The gene calls are TRBV7-9 and TRBJ2-3; the match to TRBD2 covers 7 bases. The germline V gene has CDR1 SEHNR and CDR2 FQNEAQ (reference sequence). The CDR3 length is 15 residues. Unmatched junction bases numbered 6, after V lost 1 base and J lost 5 bases. CDR3 DNA: TGTGCCAGCAGCTTAGTTAGGGGAGGGAGAGATACGCAGTATTTT. As protein: CASSLVRGGRDTQYF.

This rearrangement joins TRBV5-1 to TRBJ2-4; 7 bases are a match to TRBD2. The CDR3 consists of 13 residues. After removal of 3 bases from V and 8 bases from J, the junction contained 5 bases not matched to a gene. Germline-derived CDR1 and CDR2 are SGHRS and YFSETQ. The CDR3 reads CASSSGGVDIQYF. As DNA, the CDR3 is TGCGCCAGCAGCTCGGGAGGTGTTGACATTCAGTACTTC.

The CDR3 bases are TGCGCCAGCAGCCAAGGGGGGACAGGAAATCCCTACGAGCAGTACTTC. Its translation: CASSQGGTGNPYEQYF. The chain has TRBV4-1 and TRBJ2-7; TRBD1 matches 8 bases. The ends lost 1 base at V and 2 bases at J; junction bases unmatched: 7. The CDR3 length is 16 residues. Germline V gene sequence: CDR1 MGHRA, CDR2 YSYEKL.

About this clone itself: An end of the junction does not agree with germline; a read error may underlie this. V usage is TRBV29-1 and J usage is TRBJ2-5, with 7 bases aligning to TRBD1. The CDR3 has 14 residues. Per germline, CDR1 SQVTM and CDR2 ANQGSEA. CDR3 protein: CGVEDLGQQETQYF. CDR3 coding DNA: TGCGGCGTTGAAGATCTGGGACAGCAAGAGACCCAGTACTTC.

The V gene is TRBV6-1, the J gene TRBJ2-6, with D maybe TRBD1 (5 bases). The CDR3 loop spans 19 amino acids. V lost 2 bases, J lost 0 bases, and 17 bases lay in between. The V gene's germline CDR1 is MNHNS and CDR2 SASEGT. This CDR3 reads CASSEHFRDGHSGANVLTF. CDR3 DNA sequence: TGTGCCAGCAGTGAACACTTCCGAGACGGACACTCTGGGGCCAACGTCCTGACTTTC.

As DNA, the CDR3 is TGCGCCAGCCGGACTAGCGGGGGGGGGAATGAGCAGTTCTTC. The encoded protein is CASRTSGGGNEQFF. The rearrangement joins TRBV5-1 to TRBJ2-1, with 15 bases that match TRBD2. Trimming took 7 bases from V and 7 from J; bases not matched to a gene: 3. Germline assignment: CDR1 SGHRS and CDR2 YFSETQ. The CDR3 totals 14 residues.

This chain uses TRBV5-5 with TRBJ2-6; 14 bases fit TRBD2. Germline trimming cut 4 bases from V and 0 bases from J; bases unmatched to any gene: 6. This CDR3 region has 19 residues. Germline V gene sequence: CDR1 SGHKS, CDR2 YYEKEE (reference sequence). CDR3 amino acids: CASSPRTSGGLSGANVLTF. The CDR3 DNA follows: TGTGCCAGCAGCCCACGGACTAGCGGGGGGCTCTCTGGGGCCAACGTCCTGACTTTC.

This chain joins TRBV6-5 and TRBJ1-2; D is unresolved. Per the germline V gene, CDR1 is MNHEY and CDR2 is SVGAGI. This CDR3 comprises 14 residues. Between the trimmed V and J ends, which lost 1 base and 0 bases, there was a span of 6 bases. The CDR3 region is CASSYYASNYGYTF. For the CDR3, the DNA is TGTGCCAGCAGTTACTATGCGTCTAACTATGGCTACACCTTC.